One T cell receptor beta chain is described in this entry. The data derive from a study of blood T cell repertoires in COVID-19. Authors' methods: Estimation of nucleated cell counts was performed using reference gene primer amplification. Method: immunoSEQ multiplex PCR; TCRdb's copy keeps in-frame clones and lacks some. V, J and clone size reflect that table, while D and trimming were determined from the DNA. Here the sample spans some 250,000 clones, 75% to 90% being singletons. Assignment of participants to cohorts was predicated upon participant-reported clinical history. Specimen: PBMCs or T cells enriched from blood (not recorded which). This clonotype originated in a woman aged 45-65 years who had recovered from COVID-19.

CDR3 in amino acids: CASRTQGALQSYTF. Here the CDR3 DNA reads TGTGCCAGTCGTACCCAGGGGGCGCTTCAAAGCTACACCTTC. The chain links TRBV19 to TRBJ1-2, with 8 bases matching TRBD1. The CDR3 is 14 residues long. The germline V gene has CDR1 LNHDA and CDR2 SQIVND (reference sequence). Trimming removed 8 bases from V and 9 bases from J; junction bases left unmatched: 14.